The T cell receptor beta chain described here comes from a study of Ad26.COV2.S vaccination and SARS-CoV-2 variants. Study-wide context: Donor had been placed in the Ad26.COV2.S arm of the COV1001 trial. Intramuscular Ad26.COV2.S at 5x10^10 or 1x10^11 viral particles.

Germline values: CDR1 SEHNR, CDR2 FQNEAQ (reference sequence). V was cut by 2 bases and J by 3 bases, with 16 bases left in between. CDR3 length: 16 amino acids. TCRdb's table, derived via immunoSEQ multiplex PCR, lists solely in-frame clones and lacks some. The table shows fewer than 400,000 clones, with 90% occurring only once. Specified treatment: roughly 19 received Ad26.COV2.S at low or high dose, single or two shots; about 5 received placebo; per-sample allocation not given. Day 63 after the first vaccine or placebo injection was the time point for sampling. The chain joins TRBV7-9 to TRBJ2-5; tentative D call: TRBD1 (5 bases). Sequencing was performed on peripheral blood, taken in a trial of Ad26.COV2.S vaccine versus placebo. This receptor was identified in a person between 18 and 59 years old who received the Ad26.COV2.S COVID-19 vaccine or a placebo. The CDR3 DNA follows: TGTGCCAGCAGCTTAATCGTAACGGGCAGGGAAGAGACCCAGTACTTC. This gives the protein CASSLIVTGREETQYF. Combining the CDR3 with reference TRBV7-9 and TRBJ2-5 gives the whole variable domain DTGVSQNPRHKITKRGQNVTFRCDPISEHNRLYWYRQTLGQGPEFLTYFQNEAQLEKSRLLSDRFSAERPKGSFSTLEIQRTEQGDSAMYLCASSLIVTGREETQYFGPGTRLLVL.